The T cell receptor beta chain described here comes from a study of blood T cell repertoires in COVID-19. About the research overall: Some COVID-19 samples were acute and others convalescent; all came from the United States, Italy and Spain. T cells, B-cell-depleted T cells, or PBMCs supplied cDNA or gDNA.

Germline CDR1 is SEHNR and CDR2 is FQNEAQ (reference sequence). V was pared by 9 bases and J by 0 bases, with 11 bases between. CDR3 length equals 13 residues. Authors' data handling: Amplified reference gene primers provided the basis for estimating nucleated cell counts. Profiled with immunoSEQ multiplex PCR; TCRdb holds only in-frame clones, not every one. Clone size and V and J calls were adopted from that table, with D and trimming inferred from the DNA. The data contain fewer than 350,000 clones, about 89% of them singletons. The chain joins TRBV7-9 to TRBJ1-1; tentative D call: TRBD1 (5 bases). The sequenced material came from peripheral blood. This clonotype originated in a man aged 35-49 years with active or convalescent COVID-19. In DNA, the CDR3 is TGTGCCAGTTACAGGTTGTTGAACACTGAAGCTTTCTTT. Encoded protein: CASYRLLNTEAFF.